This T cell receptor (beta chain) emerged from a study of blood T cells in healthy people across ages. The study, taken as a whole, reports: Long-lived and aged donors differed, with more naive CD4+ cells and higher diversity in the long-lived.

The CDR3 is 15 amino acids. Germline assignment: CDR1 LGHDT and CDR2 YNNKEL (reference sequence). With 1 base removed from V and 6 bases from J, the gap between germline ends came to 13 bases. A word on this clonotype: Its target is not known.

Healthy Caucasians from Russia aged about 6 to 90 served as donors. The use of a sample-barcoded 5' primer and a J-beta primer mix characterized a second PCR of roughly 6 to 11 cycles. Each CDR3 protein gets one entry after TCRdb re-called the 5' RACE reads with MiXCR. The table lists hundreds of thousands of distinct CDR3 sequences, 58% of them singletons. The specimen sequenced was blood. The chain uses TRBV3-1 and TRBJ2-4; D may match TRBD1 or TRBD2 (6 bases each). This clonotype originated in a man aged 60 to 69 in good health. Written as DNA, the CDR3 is TGTGCCAGCAGCCAAGTAGGAGGGGGAGGAAACATTCAGTACTTC. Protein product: CASSQVGGGGNIQYF.